The 7 T cell receptor beta chains below were found in one sample sequenced in a study of shared clonotypes between healthy human individuals. Clones were sequenced by immunoSEQ multiplex PCR, and TCRdb holds only the in-frame ones, with some missing. This table holds 2 million to 3 million clones, 90% to 95% found once. Sequenced material: naive CD4+ T cells sorted from blood. Subset of the sample: CD45RA+ positively selected. The receptors were sampled from a man aged 18 to 30 in good health.

This rearrangement joins TRBV7-2 to TRBJ2-5, with 8 nucleotides matching TRBD2. Gene TRBJ2-7 matches the end of the DNA better, so the J call may be wrong. Germline CDR1 and CDR2: SGHTA and FQGNSA. This CDR3 is built from 15 residues. The CDR3 region is CASSSLAGSSYEQYF. CDR3 nucleotide sequence: TGTGCCAGCAGCTCCTTAGCGGGGAGCTCCTACGAGCAGTACTTC.

J is TRBJ2-5 and V is TRBV6-1; 12 nucleotides line up with TRBD2. CDR3 length: 14 residues. V lost 7 bases, J lost 5 bases, and 5 bases stayed unmatched. Germline V lookup: CDR1 MNHNS, CDR2 SASEGT. The CDR3 loop is CASTPSGGAETQYF. The CDR3 region has the DNA TGTGCCAGCACTCCTAGCGGGGGGGCGGAGACCCAGTACTTC.

This clone showed up just once. V gene TRBV11-2 combines with J gene TRBJ2-3; TRBD2 aligns across 7 bases. CDR1 and CDR2 from the germline V gene are SGHAT and FQNNGV. This CDR3 region has 14 residues. J lost 1 base, V lost 5 bases, and 3 bases had no gene match. The CDR3 coding sequence is TGTGCCAGCAGCCAGCGGGGCCGCACAGATACGCAGTATTTT. Protein sequence: CASSQRGRTDTQYF.

This clone was seen a few times. The sample holds other DNA sequences that translate to the same CDR3. The chain recombines TRBV5-1 with TRBJ2-2; D remains unclear. V lost 0 bases and J 5 bases, leaving 5 bases between the germline ends. Germline V gene lookup returns CDR1 SGHRS and CDR2 YFSETQ. This CDR3 is 13 amino acids long. DNA of the CDR3: TGCGCCAGCAGCTTGGGGGTTACCGGGGAGCTGTTTTTT. This translates into CASSLGVTGELFF.

The chain carries TRBV27 and TRBJ2-7; 8 bases map to TRBD1. The CDR3 is made up of 15 amino acids. V dropped 2 bases and J dropped 2; count of bases not matched to a gene: 5. Germline lookup yields CDR1 MNHEY and CDR2 SMNVEV (reference sequence). CDR3 in amino acids: CASSLEARGPYEQYF. CDR3 DNA sequence: TGTGCCAGCAGTTTAGAAGCCAGGGGGCCCTACGAGCAGTACTTC.

V is TRBV5-6 and J is TRBJ1-4; D may be TRBD1 (5 bases). Germline CDR1 SGHDT, CDR2 YYEEEE. Trimming took 2 bases from V and 4 from J, leaving 9 bases between them. CDR3 size: 14 residues. As DNA, the CDR3 is TGTGCCAGCAGCTTAGTAGGGGATAATGAAAAACTGTTTTTT. It translates to CASSLVGDNEKLFF.

The genes are TRBV7-9 and TRBJ2-7; TRBD1 matches at 12 bases. This CDR3 region has 15 residues. Germline trimming cut 6 bases from V and 6 bases from J; bases unmatched to any gene: 9. Germline V gene sequence: CDR1 SEHNR, CDR2 FQNEAQ (reference sequence). The CDR3 region is CASSTYGTGGGEQYF. For the CDR3, the DNA is TGTGCCAGCAGTACCTACGGGACAGGGGGCGGCGAGCAGTACTTC.